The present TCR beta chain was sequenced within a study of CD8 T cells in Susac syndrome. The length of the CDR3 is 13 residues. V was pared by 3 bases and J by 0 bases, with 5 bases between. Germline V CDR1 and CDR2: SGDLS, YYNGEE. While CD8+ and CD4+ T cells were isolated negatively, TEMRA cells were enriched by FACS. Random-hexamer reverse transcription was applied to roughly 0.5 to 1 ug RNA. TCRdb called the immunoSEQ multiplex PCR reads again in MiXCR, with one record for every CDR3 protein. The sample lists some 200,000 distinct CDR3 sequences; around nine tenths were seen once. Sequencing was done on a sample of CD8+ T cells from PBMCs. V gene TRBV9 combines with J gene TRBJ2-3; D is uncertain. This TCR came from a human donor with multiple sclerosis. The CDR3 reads CASSEASTDTQYF. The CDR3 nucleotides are TGTGCCAGCAGCGAAGCAAGCACAGATACGCAGTATTTT.